This entry lists 24 T cell receptor beta chains sequenced from one sample in a study of OX40 agonist ivuxolimab in advanced cancers. Measured with immunoSEQ multiplex PCR; TCRdb has only the in-frame clones, and not every one. The table lists 50,000 to 80,000 clones, 85% of them singletons. Material: CD4+ or CD8+ T cells sorted from blood, obtained in a trial of the OX40 agonist ivuxolimab. These receptors were collected from an adult with an advanced solid tumor such as melanoma, head and neck, liver or kidney cancer.

This clone was seen only once. The V call is TRBV29-1, the J call TRBJ2-1; D perhaps matches TRBD2 (5 bases). From germline, CDR1 is SQVTM and CDR2 ANQGSEA. V gave up 2 bases and J gave up 9 bases, with 8 bases separating them. This CDR3 has 11 amino acids. CDR3 in DNA: TGCAGCGTTGAAAGGGCGGGTGAGCAGTTCTTC. As protein: CSVERAGEQFF.

The rearrangement uses TRBV19 and TRBJ1-5; 9 nucleotides line up with TRBD1. Unmatched junction bases numbered 5, after V lost 7 bases and J lost 4 bases. CDR1 and CDR2 from the germline V gene are LNHDA and SQIVND (reference sequence). The CDR3 consists of 14 residues. The CDR3 coding sequence is TGTGCCAGTACCACCGGGACAGGGAATCAGCCCCAGCATTTT. Amino acids: CASTTGTGNQPQHF.

The J gene is TRBJ1-1, the V gene TRBV30, with D possibly being TRBD1 (6 bases). Germline loops: CDR1 GTSNPN, CDR2 SVGIG (reference sequence). The CDR3 runs 15 residues. V was cut by 4 bases and J by 4 bases, with 19 bases left in between. CDR3 nucleotide sequence: TGTGCCTGGACCGTGGGACACCCAGGTGGCACTGAAGCTTTCTTT. Amino acids: CAWTVGHPGGTEAFF.

The rearrangement joins TRBV6-5 to TRBJ2-5, with 8 bases identical to TRBD2. The CDR3 runs to 15 residues. Germline CDR1 is MNHEY and CDR2 is SVGAGI. V shed 6 bases, J shed 4 bases, and the junction held 10 bases outside the gene matches. The CDR3 DNA reads as TGTGCCAGCAGGAGACAGCGGGAGACGAGAGAGACCCAGTACTTC. Amino acid sequence: CASRRQRETRETQYF.

This chain connects TRBV5-1 to TRBJ2-7, with 8 bases aligning to TRBD1. J lost 3 bases, V lost 0 bases, and 5 bases had no gene match. The germline V gene has CDR1 SGHRS and CDR2 YFSETQ. The CDR3 is 15 amino acids. Here the CDR3 reads CASSLDGTGYYEQYF. For the CDR3, the DNA is TGCGCCAGCAGCTTGGACGGGACAGGATACTACGAGCAGTACTTC.

V is TRBV7-9 and J is TRBJ1-2; 7 positions match TRBD1. V lost 5 bases, J lost 7 bases, and 7 bases stayed unmatched. CDR3 length: 13 amino acids. Germline V gives CDR1 SEHNR, CDR2 FQNEAQ (reference sequence). CDR3 loop: CASSDGGGSGYTF. CDR3 bases: TGTGCCAGCAGCGACGGAGGGGGCAGTGGCTACACCTTC.

The chain carries TRBV29-1 and TRBJ2-7, with 7 bases lining up with TRBD2. Germline trimming cut 5 bases from V and 0 bases from J; bases unmatched to any gene: 4. CDR1 is SQVTM and CDR2 is ANQGSEA in the germline V gene. The CDR3 covers 13 residues. This CDR3 reads CSVLAANSYEQYF. In DNA, the CDR3 is TGCAGCGTTCTAGCGGCCAACTCCTACGAGCAGTACTTC.

V usage is TRBV5-4 and J usage is TRBJ1-2; 7 bases match TRBD1. The CDR3 extends over 15 amino acids. Germline CDR1 reads SGHNT; CDR2 reads YYREEE (reference sequence). Trimming cost V 0 bases and J 4 bases; bases outside gene matches: 6. The CDR3 reads CASSLDPTGRYGYTF. The DNA for the CDR3 is TGTGCCAGCAGCTTGGACCCGACAGGGCGCTATGGCTACACCTTC.

The genes are TRBV29-1 and TRBJ2-5; possible D gene TRBD2, 6 bases. Germline values: CDR1 SQVTM, CDR2 ANQGSEA. Trimming took off 7 bases at V and 1 base at J, with 16 bases between the two ends. The CDR3 contains 14 residues. In nucleotides, the CDR3 is TGCAGCGCCTTAGGGGAGGCAACCCAAGAGACCCAGTACTTC. Translated, it gives CSALGEATQETQYF.

The chain links TRBV19 to TRBJ1-5; D call uncertain. Per germline, CDR1 LNHDA and CDR2 SQIVND (reference sequence). This CDR3 contains 17 residues. Trimming took off 7 bases at V and 1 base at J, with 20 bases between the two ends. The CDR3 DNA follows: TGTGCCAGTACTCTATCCCGGACCGAAGGGAGCAATCAGCCCCAGCATTTT. It encodes CASTLSRTEGSNQPQHF.

The V gene is TRBV10-2, the J gene TRBJ1-4; D gene ambiguous. The CDR3 totals 15 residues. V was clipped by 7 bases and J by 8 bases, with 20 bases between them. Germline values: CDR1 WSHSY, CDR2 SAAADI. The CDR3 is CASTLSHPGKEKLFF. CDR3 DNA: TGCGCCAGCACCCTATCACACCCGGGTAAGGAAAAACTGTTTTTT.

The CDR3 here is CASSRQETQYF. The DNA for the CDR3 is TGTGCCAGCTCTCGACAAGAGACCCAGTACTTC. The V call is TRBV18, the J call TRBJ2-5; no clear D. Germline lookup yields CDR1 KGHSH and CDR2 LQKENI. This CDR3 has 11 amino acids. V was pared by 6 bases and J by 2 bases, with 4 bases between. Looking up the rest from reference TRBV18 and TRBJ2-5 gives the full variable domain: NAGVMQNPRHLVRRRGQEARLRCSPMKGHSHVYWYRQLPEEGLKFMVYLQKENIIDESGMPKERFSAEFPKEGPSILRIQQVVRGDSAAYFCASSRQETQYFGPGTRLLVL.

The rearrangement uses TRBV5-1 and TRBJ2-2; D unclear. This CDR3 comprises 13 residues. Germline values: CDR1 SGHRS, CDR2 YFSETQ. Trimming pared 4 bases from V and 4 bases from J, leaving 8 bases between. The CDR3 here is CASSEGTTGELFF. CDR3 nucleotides: TGCGCCAGCAGCGAAGGCACCACCGGGGAGCTGTTTTTT.

CDR3 region: CASGLTGDPDTQYF. The CDR3 nucleotides read TGTGCCAGCGGACTGACAGGGGACCCAGATACGCAGTATTTT. The gene calls are TRBV2 and TRBJ2-3; TRBD1 agrees at 8 bases. The CDR3 has 14 residues. V lost 8 bases to trimming and J lost 4 bases; unmatched junction nucleotides: 8. The germline V gene has CDR1 SNHLY and CDR2 FYNNEI.

The J gene is TRBJ2-5, the V gene TRBV30; D is undetermined. The V gene's germline CDR1 is GTSNPN and CDR2 SVGIG (reference sequence). Trimming left V 4 bases short and J 1 base short, with 10 bases between. This CDR3 is built from 13 residues. CDR3 in amino acids: CAWTADLQETQYF. The CDR3 DNA reads as TGTGCCTGGACTGCTGACCTCCAAGAGACCCAGTACTTC.

V and J are TRBV7-9 and TRBJ1-4; D is unresolved. The CDR3 runs to 14 residues. With 4 bases removed from V and 6 bases from J, the gap between germline ends came to 12 bases. Looked up from germline, CDR1 is SEHNR and CDR2 is FQNEAQ (reference sequence). The CDR3 DNA reads TGTGCCAGCAGCTCCCTGGGCGGGCATGAAAAACTGTTTTTT. Translated: CASSSLGGHEKLFF. The full variable domain, rest sourced from reference TRBV7-9 and TRBJ1-4, is DTGVSQNPRHKITKRGQNVTFRCDPISEHNRLYWYRQTLGQGPEFLTYFQNEAQLEKSRLLSDRFSAERPKGSFSTLEIQRTEQGDSAMYLCASSSLGGHEKLFFGSGTQLSVL.

This clone was seen a handful of times. The V and J genes are TRBV5-1 and TRBJ2-5; 9 nucleotides line up with TRBD1. This CDR3 comprises 15 residues. CDR1 SGHRS and CDR2 YFSETQ come from the germline V gene. After removal of 4 bases from V and 4 bases from J, the junction contained 8 bases not matched to a gene. Here the CDR3 reads CASSARQGEGETQYF. The CDR3 DNA reads TGCGCCAGCAGCGCCCGACAGGGGGAGGGAGAGACCCAGTACTTC.

This chain joins TRBV6-1 and TRBJ2-5; 13 bases agree with TRBD2. CDR1 is MNHNS and CDR2 is SASEGT in the germline V gene. This CDR3 contains 15 residues. V dropped 4 bases and J dropped 5; count of bases not matched to a gene: 4. The CDR3 DNA follows: TGTGCCAGCAGTGTCGGACTAGCGGGAGCTGAGACCCAGTACTTC. It is translated as CASSVGLAGAETQYF.

This chain joins TRBV25-1 and TRBJ1-2; D may be TRBD1 (6 bases). Germline loops: CDR1 MGHDK, CDR2 SYGVNS. The CDR3 consists of 16 residues. V was shortened by 0 bases and J by 8 bases, with 19 bases between the two germline ends. CDR3 sequence (DNA): TGTGCCAGCAGTGAATACAGGGGCGATTGGTTGGGAGGCTACACCTTC. Its translation is CASSEYRGDWLGGYTF.

A few counts support this clone. The V call is TRBV7-9, the J call TRBJ2-1, with a weak D call TRBD2 (6 bases). The germline gives CDR1 SEHNR, CDR2 FQNEAQ (reference sequence). This CDR3 has 17 residues. Trimming stripped 2 bases from V and 4 bases from J, with 18 bases between. The CDR3 DNA follows: TGTGCCAGCAGCTTACCCACTAAGCGGGCCCTGTACAATGAGCAGTTCTTC. The encoded protein is CASSLPTKRALYNEQFF.

This chain links TRBV20-1 with TRBJ2-2; D is unclear. Germline loops: CDR1 DFQATT, CDR2 SNEGSKA (reference sequence). The germline V and J ends were trimmed by 7 bases and 6 bases, with 9 bases remaining between them. This CDR3 contains 11 residues. The CDR3 protein is CSVFQAGELFF. CDR3 DNA: TGCAGTGTTTTTCAAGCCGGGGAGCTGTTTTTT.

The V and J genes are TRBV23-1 and TRBJ2-5; 9 positions agree with TRBD1. TRBV23-1 is given ORF status, its function remaining uncertain. The trim removed 0 bases at V and 5 bases at J, leaving 1 base unmatched. This CDR3 has 14 residues. CDR3 DNA sequence: TGCGCCAGCAGTCAATCCACAGGGGGCGAGACCCAGTACTTC. Residues: CASSQSTGGETQYF.

The CDR3 DNA is TGTGCCAGCAGCGCCGGGGGAAGCGAGCAGTACTTC. Protein: CASSAGGSEQYF. J is TRBJ2-7 and V is TRBV9; D may be TRBD2 (6 bases). In germline, CDR1 is SGDLS, CDR2 YYNGEE. V was cut by 3 bases and J by 6 bases, with 10 bases left in between. This CDR3 spans 12 amino acids.

The chain is built from TRBV2 and TRBJ2-2; D gene unclear. CDR1 SNHLY and CDR2 FYNNEI come from the germline V gene. The CDR3 consists of 14 residues. Trimming shortened V by 5 bases and J by 2 bases, and 9 bases separated the two germline ends. The CDR3 coding sequence is TGTGCCAGCAGTAGCAACCTCAACACCGGGGAGCTGTTTTTT. This sequence encodes CASSSNLNTGELFF.